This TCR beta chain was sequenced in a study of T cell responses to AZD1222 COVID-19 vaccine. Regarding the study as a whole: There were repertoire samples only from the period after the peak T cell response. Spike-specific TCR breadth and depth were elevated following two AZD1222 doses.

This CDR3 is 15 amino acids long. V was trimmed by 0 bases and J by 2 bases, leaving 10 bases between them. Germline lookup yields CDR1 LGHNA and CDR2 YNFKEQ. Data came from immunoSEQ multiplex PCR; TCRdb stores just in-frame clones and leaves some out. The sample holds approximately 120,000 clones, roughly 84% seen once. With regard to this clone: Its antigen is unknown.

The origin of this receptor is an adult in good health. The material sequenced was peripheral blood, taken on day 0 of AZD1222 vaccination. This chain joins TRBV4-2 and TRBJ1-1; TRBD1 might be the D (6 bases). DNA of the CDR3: TGTGCCAGCAGCCAAGATCCCGGGGGCAACACTGAAGCTTTCTTT. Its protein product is CASSQDPGGNTEAFF.